This TCR beta chain was sequenced during a study of cytomegalovirus exposure and HLA in healthy donors. General study results and limits: It was about 150 TCR beta chains that were listed as cytomegalovirus-associated. Later analysis demonstrated an association between a missense DCLRE1C variant and TCR beta V- and J-gene trimming.

With respect to this clone: Antigen unknown.

The CDR3 totals 14 residues. V was pared by 8 bases and J by 5 bases, with 17 bases between. Germline V lookup: CDR1 KGHSH, CDR2 LQKENI. Primers: 60 Vbeta forward and 13 Jbeta reverse. TCRdb keeps only in-frame clones here, not all; method: immunoSEQ multiplex PCR. This table has approximately 110,000 clones, roughly three quarters appearing once. This receptor was identified in a man aged 30-40 years in good health and CMV-seronegative. The chain employs TRBV18 and TRBJ2-3, with D maybe TRBD1 (5 bases). The sequencing sample was made of PBMCs. The CDR3 nucleotides are TGTGCCAGCACTATTACAGGTTCCCAAGATACGCAGTATTTT. Translated, it gives CASTITGSQDTQYF. Based on the CDR3 plus reference TRBV18 and TRBJ2-3, the full variable domain is NAGVMQNPRHLVRRRGQEARLRCSPMKGHSHVYWYRQLPEEGLKFMVYLQKENIIDESGMPKERFSAEFPKEGPSILRIQQVVRGDSAAYFCASTITGSQDTQYFGPGTRLTVL.